These 27 T cell receptor beta chains share one sample of origin, sequenced in a study of shared clonotypes between healthy human individuals (dated by TCRdb to the early 2020s). Libraries came from the immunoSEQ multiplex PCR assay. Not all clones reach the TCRdb copy of this immuneACCESS table, which keeps in-frame sequences only. Checked studies attribute under half of the gap to unresolved V genes and leave the rest unexplained. For this sample there are roughly 1 million clones; roughly 80% appear just once. Around 1.5% of the sample belongs to the ten largest clones. The sample comprised memory CD4+ T cells sorted from blood. This specimen's cell subset or site label, per the study, means: CD45RA-negative fraction. The source of these receptors is a man aged 18 to 29 in good health.

In its sample, this clone was seen a few times. This chain uses TRBV10-1 with TRBJ2-1, with 12 bases identical to TRBD2. Unmatched junction bases numbered 9, after V lost 5 bases and J lost 7 bases. CDR1 and CDR2 from the germline V gene are WNHNN and SYGVQD (reference sequence). The CDR3 covers 16 residues. CDR3 DNA: TGCGCCAGCAGTCCCTTCTCACTAGCGGGAGGTAATGAGCAGTTCTTC. Translation: CASSPFSLAGGNEQFF.

V gene TRBV4-1 combines with J gene TRBJ2-1; perhaps TRBD2 as D (7 bases). The CDR3 loop spans 17 amino acids. Trimming removed 1 base at V and 7 bases at J, with 20 bases between. Germline CDR1 and CDR2: MGHRA and YSYEKL. CDR3 residues: CASSQVWLRERGNEQFF. The CDR3 bases are TGCGCCAGCAGCCAAGTGTGGTTGCGGGAGAGGGGGAATGAGCAGTTCTTC.

CDR3 amino acids: CASSSIRDWNTEAFF. CDR3 in DNA: TGTGCCAGCAGCTCGATCAGGGACTGGAACACTGAAGCTTTCTTT. This chain links TRBV5-5 with TRBJ1-1; the D gene is possibly TRBD1 (5 bases). V lost 3 bases and J lost 1, with 13 bases in between. The germline V gene encodes CDR1 SGHKS and CDR2 YYEKEE (reference sequence). The CDR3 length is 15 residues.

The genes are TRBV28 and TRBJ1-4; D is possibly TRBD1 (6 bases). Germline assignment: CDR1 MDHEN and CDR2 SYDVKM. The length of the CDR3 is 14 residues. V was shortened by 7 bases and J by 8 bases, with 17 bases between the two germline ends. For the CDR3, the DNA is TGTGCCAGCACCCATTCACAGGGCTGGGAAAAACTGTTTTTT. Residues: CASTHSQGWEKLFF.

V and J are TRBV2 and TRBJ2-3; 13 positions agree with TRBD2. The CDR3 consists of 13 residues. The junction had 0 bases not matched to a gene; V was cut back by 4 bases and J by 8 bases. Germline V gene data show CDR1 as SNHLY and CDR2 as FYNNEI. CDR3 nucleotide sequence: TGTGCCAGCAGTGGACTAGCGGGAGGTACGCAGTATTTT. Residues: CASSGLAGGTQYF.

J is TRBJ1-1 and V is TRBV19; tentatively, D is TRBD1 (6 bases). V was cut by 10 bases and J by 8 bases, with 20 bases left in between. The CDR3 is 13 amino acids. CDR1 is LNHDA and CDR2 is SQIVND in the germline V gene (reference sequence). The CDR3 reads CAIRPDRTAEAFF. In nucleotides, the CDR3 is TGTGCCATACGACCGGACAGAACAGCCGAAGCTTTCTTT.

The rearrangement links TRBV6-1 to TRBJ1-6, with D maybe TRBD1 (5 bases). V lost 9 bases and J lost 4, with 10 bases in between. CDR3 length: 13 amino acids. Germline CDR1 MNHNS, CDR2 SASEGT. The CDR3 DNA follows: TGTGCCAGGGGGGGTACTTATAATTCACCCCTCCACTTT. Translation gives CARGGTYNSPLHF.

The gene calls are TRBV4-2 and TRBJ1-1; no firm D call. This CDR3 contains 15 residues. Germline CDR1 LGHNA, CDR2 YNFKEQ. The V and J ends lost 3 bases and 0 bases respectively, with 11 bases between them. CDR3 nucleotides: TGTGCCAGCAGCCAGGGCAGCTACATGAACACTGAAGCTTTCTTT. Amino acid sequence: CASSQGSYMNTEAFF.

The J gene is TRBJ1-1, the V gene TRBV10-3; weak D call: TRBD1 (5 bases). CDR3 size: 13 residues. V gave up 4 bases and J gave up 4 bases, with 10 bases separating them. The germline V gene encodes CDR1 ENHRY and CDR2 SYGVKD. Written as DNA, the CDR3 is TGTGCCATCAGTGGGGGGGAGTTCACTGAAGCTTTCTTT. It encodes CAISGGEFTEAFF.

J is TRBJ2-3 and V is TRBV9, with 8 positions matching TRBD2. The germline V gene has CDR1 SGDLS and CDR2 YYNGEE. The CDR3 consists of 17 residues. V shed 0 bases and J 6 bases; nucleotides not matched to a gene: 12. CDR3 bases: TGTGCCAGCAGCGTAGTCGGGTCGGGAGGGCCTGGTGATACGCAGTATTTT. This codes for CASSVVGSGGPGDTQYF.

The rearrangement uses TRBV28 and TRBJ1-4, with D unclear. There are 14 residues in the CDR3. V was pared by 3 bases and J by 4 bases, with 9 bases between. Germline assignment: CDR1 MDHEN and CDR2 SYDVKM. CDR3 sequence: CASSLSGSNEKLFF. As DNA, the CDR3 is TGTGCCAGCAGTTTGTCTGGCAGTAATGAAAAACTGTTTTTT.

The CDR3 protein is CASSFPGHYTEAFF. Here the CDR3 DNA reads TGTGCCAGCAGCTTCCCAGGCCACTACACTGAAGCTTTCTTT. V is TRBV7-8 and J is TRBJ1-1; no reliable D call. The germline V gene has CDR1 SGHVS and CDR2 FQNEAQ. The CDR3 length is 14 residues. The V end lost 3 bases, the J end lost 3 bases, and 11 bases lay between the germline ends.

This chain uses TRBV4-3 with TRBJ2-1, with D tentatively TRBD1 (6 bases). Trimming stripped 3 bases from V and 0 bases from J, with 9 bases between. The CDR3 sequence is 15 residues long. The germline V gene has CDR1 LGHNA and CDR2 YSLEER. The DNA for the CDR3 is TGCGCCAGCAGCCAGAACAGGGTCTCCTACAATGAGCAGTTCTTC. Residues: CASSQNRVSYNEQFF.

The chain uses TRBV6-5 and TRBJ1-1; 8 bases agree with TRBD1. The length of the CDR3 is 14 residues. The V gene end was trimmed by 6 bases and the J gene end by 3 bases; junction bases not matched to a gene: 6. CDR1 and CDR2 from the germline V gene are MNHEY and SVGAGI. The CDR3 sequence is CASSPPGGHTEAFF. DNA of the CDR3: TGTGCCAGCAGCCCCCCAGGGGGCCACACTGAAGCTTTCTTT.

Note on this clone: Other DNA sequences of this sample code for an identical CDR3. V gene TRBV6-1 combines with J gene TRBJ1-5, with D uncertain. With 3 bases removed from V and 4 bases from J, the gap between germline ends came to 4 bases. Germline V gives CDR1 MNHNS, CDR2 SASEGT. CDR3 length equals 12 residues. CDR3 coding DNA: TGTGCCAGCAGTGACGGAAATCAGCCCCAGCATTTT. Protein product: CASSDGNQPQHF.

This clone was counted a few times. The chain couples TRBV11-2 to TRBJ2-2; 8 nucleotides align to TRBD1. The trim removed 2 bases at V and 3 bases at J, leaving 8 bases unmatched. The CDR3 runs 17 residues. Germline V gene lookup returns CDR1 SGHAT and CDR2 FQNNGV. The chain's CDR3 is CASSLLPGQGDTGELFF. CDR3 in DNA: TGTGCCAGCAGCTTATTACCAGGACAGGGCGACACCGGGGAGCTGTTTTTT.

The chain carries TRBV6-6 and TRBJ2-1; 8 bases align to TRBD2. Germline CDR1 and CDR2: MNHNY and SVGAGI (reference sequence). CDR3 length equals 15 residues. V lost 5 bases and J lost 9; bases outside the gene matches: 12. CDR3: CASSNLAGTASEQFF. The CDR3 nucleotides are TGTGCCAGCAGTAATCTAGCGGGTACTGCCAGTGAGCAGTTCTTC.

This clone was counted a few times. V and J are TRBV30 and TRBJ1-6, with TRBD1 matching over 7 bases. Germline assignment: CDR1 GTSNPN and CDR2 SVGIG (reference sequence). After removal of 2 bases from V and 8 bases from J, the junction contained 6 bases not matched to a gene. CDR3 size: 14 residues. The DNA for the CDR3 is TGTGCCTGGAGTTCCGACAGGGATTATTCACCCCTCCACTTT. This gives the protein CAWSSDRDYSPLHF.

Details on this clone: The sample holds other DNA sequences that translate to the same CDR3. The chain is built from TRBV28 and TRBJ2-7; either TRBD1 or TRBD2 may fit D (5 bases each). With 3 bases removed from V and 6 bases from J, the gap between germline ends came to 6 bases. Per the germline V gene, CDR1 is MDHEN and CDR2 is SYDVKM. The CDR3 runs to 11 residues. This CDR3 is CASSLGVEQYF. In nucleotides, the CDR3 is TGTGCCAGCAGTTTGGGGGTCGAGCAGTACTTC.

This clone was seen many times. The chain links TRBV27 to TRBJ1-2, with 7 bases fitting TRBD1. Looked up from germline, CDR1 is MNHEY and CDR2 is SMNVEV (reference sequence). The CDR3 runs to 12 residues. The V and J ends lost 6 bases and 4 bases, in that order; junction bases with no gene match: 2. The CDR3 DNA reads as TGTGCCAGCAGCAACAGGGGCTATGGCTACACCTTC. Amino acid sequence: CASSNRGYGYTF.

This clone was picked up a small number of times. This rearrangement joins TRBV14 to TRBJ1-6, with D hard to call. The CDR3 totals 9 residues. Germline assignment: CDR1 SGHDN and CDR2 FVKESK. Trimming took off 4 bases at V and 13 bases at J, with 2 bases between the two ends. The CDR3 region has the DNA TGTGCCAGCAGCCGCCCCCTCCACTTT. Its translation: CASSRPLHF.

The V and J genes are TRBV13 and TRBJ2-6; D is unclear. Germline values: CDR1 PRHDT, CDR2 FYEKMQ (reference sequence). V was cut by 0 bases and J by 6 bases, with 6 bases left in between. The CDR3 consists of 14 residues. The CDR3 sequence is CASSLGGSANVLTF. Written as DNA, the CDR3 is TGTGCCAGCAGCTTAGGGGGTTCGGCCAACGTCCTGACTTTC.

CDR3 sequence (DNA): TGTGCCAGCAGCCAGGGACAGCGCAATGAAAAACTGTTTTTT. Its translation: CASSQGQRNEKLFF. This sequence joins TRBV7-2 and TRBJ1-4; 7 nucleotides match TRBD1. This CDR3 is built from 14 residues. Germline V gene lookup returns CDR1 SGHTA and CDR2 FQGNSA. Germline trimming cut 5 bases from V and 5 bases from J; bases unmatched to any gene: 5. The variable domain in full, completed from reference TRBV7-2 and TRBJ1-4, reads GAGVSQSPSNKVTEKGKDVELRCDPISGHTALYWYRQSLGQGLEFLIYFQGNSAPDKSGLPSDRFSAERTGGSVSTLTIQRTQQEDSAVYLCASSQGQRNEKLFFGSGTQLSVL.

The chain employs TRBV9 and TRBJ1-2; D unclear. V was pared by 4 bases and J by 2 bases, with 15 bases between. The CDR3 runs 15 residues. Germline CDR1 and CDR2: SGDLS and YYNGEE. The CDR3 here is CASSTTFGTNYGYTF. In DNA form, the CDR3 reads TGTGCCAGCAGCACTACCTTCGGTACAAACTATGGCTACACCTTC. The whole variable domain, remainder taken from reference TRBV9 and TRBJ1-2, is DSGVTQTPKHLITATGQRVTLRCSPRSGDLSVYWYQQSLDQGLQFLIQYYNGEERAKGNILERFSAQQFPDLHSELNLSSLELGDSALYFCASSTTFGTNYGYTFGSGTRLTVV.

This chain uses TRBV5-3 with TRBJ2-7; 8 positions match TRBD1. TRBV5-3 is known as an ORF, though its function is uncertain. With V trimmed by 1 base and J by 1 base, 7 bases remained unmatched. The CDR3 runs to 16 residues. The CDR3 here is CARSLSNTGGSYEQYF. In nucleotides, the CDR3 is TGTGCCAGAAGCTTGTCAAATACAGGGGGTTCCTACGAGCAGTACTTC.

This clone has more than one count but fewer than ten. The rearrangement links TRBV30 to TRBJ2-3; no reliable D call. Germline CDR1 and CDR2: GTSNPN and SVGIG (reference sequence). Between the trimmed V and J ends, which lost 5 bases and 6 bases, there was a span of 9 bases. The CDR3 is 11 amino acids. For the CDR3, the DNA is TGTGCCTGGGACGACTCGGATACGCAGTATTTT. Protein: CAWDDSDTQYF.

The chain combines TRBV18 with TRBJ1-4; tentatively, D is TRBD1 (5 bases). Germline V gives CDR1 KGHSH, CDR2 LQKENI. V was trimmed by 3 bases and J by 6 bases, leaving 17 bases between them. CDR3 length: 16 amino acids. CDR3 DNA sequence: TGTGCCAGCTCACCGTTCAACGGAGGGGAGTATGAAAAACTGTTTTTT. This gives the protein CASSPFNGGEYEKLFF.